The clone carrying this T cell receptor beta chain was detected many times. This record belongs to a study of neurological immune-mediated disorders. CDR1 and CDR2 (germline): DFQATT, SNEGSKA (reference sequence). V lost 2 bases, J lost 1 base, and 15 bases lay in between. This CDR3 contains 16 residues. The unsorted libraries were generated from a total of 2 million PBMCs, which had been stored in RNAlater at -80 C. Over 180 million TCR-beta sequences (from 15-18 subjects) were yielded by each sequencing run. Each CDR3 protein gets one entry after TCRdb re-called the 5' RACE reads with MiXCR. The profile covers 55,000 or so distinct CDR3 sequences, with about 4% appearing a single time and approximately 2.8% taken by the ten largest.

The sample was PBMCs. The V and J genes are TRBV20-1 and TRBJ1-5; D uncertain. The source of this sequence is a man aged 50 to 60 with multiple sclerosis. In DNA form, the CDR3 reads TGCAGTGCTAGACCCTGGGTGGGAATAAGCAATCAGCCCCAGCATTTT. It translates to CSARPWVGISNQPQHF.